This T cell receptor beta chain was profiled in a study of technical replicates of blood from several donors. Here immunoSEQ multiplex PCR was the method, and the copy in TCRdb shows in-frame clones only, minus some. Of tens of thousands of clones detected, around 92% appear once; the ten largest clones hold 0.35% to 0.45%. Sequenced: T cells isolated from PBMCs. The TCR was taken from a human donor in good health.

CDR3 coding DNA: TGTGCCAGCTCACCAGGGACAGCCGTTCAGCCCCAGCATTTT. It specifies CASSPGTAVQPQHF. The genes are TRBV18 and TRBJ1-5, with TRBD1 matching over 7 bases. CDR1 and CDR2 (germline): KGHSH, LQKENI. After removal of 2 bases from V and 6 bases from J, the junction contained 4 bases not matched to a gene. This CDR3 region has 14 residues.